The 21 T cell receptor beta chains given below trace back to one sample, sequenced in a study of vaccination effects on CD4 cells after COVID-19. Under the ViraFEST assay, PBMC were stimulated with viral peptide pools so that antigen-specific CD4+ T cells expanded. Sequencing was performed afterwards. Once cultured for nine to ten days, the cells underwent separation to obtain CD4+ T cells. Everyone in the study got two shots of either the BNT162b2 or mRNA-1273 vaccine. No antigen has been identified for these receptors. Generated by immunoSEQ multiplex PCR, the TCRdb table keeps only in-frame clones and is missing some. In the table there are 35,000 to 45,000 clones, approximately 84% of which are singletons. The sequencing here drew on CD4+ T cells from PBMCs cultured with HCoV-NL63 spike peptides, taken after COVID-19 vaccination. The source is a human donor who received a COVID-19 vaccine. Some clones in this sample may be carry-over from other donors' samples.

The CDR3 DNA follows: TGTGCCAGCTCAGGTCAAGTTACAGGGGTACAAGAGACCCAGTACTTC. Its protein product is CASSGQVTGVQETQYF. V gene TRBV18 combines with J gene TRBJ2-5; 7 positions match TRBD1. The CDR3 extends over 16 amino acids. With V trimmed by 5 bases and J by 2 bases, 11 bases remained unmatched. Per the germline V gene, CDR1 is KGHSH and CDR2 is LQKENI.

The J gene is TRBJ2-3, the V gene TRBV7-2, with 7 bases that match TRBD2. Germline assignment: CDR1 SGHTA and CDR2 FQGNSA. The CDR3 length is 16 residues. V was pared by 1 base and J by 0 bases, with 4 bases of the junction left unmatched. CDR3 region: CASSLVSGGSTDTQYF. The CDR3 bases are TGTGCCAGCAGCTTAGTTTCCGGGGGGAGCACAGATACGCAGTATTTT.

This rearrangement joins TRBV30 to TRBJ1-1, with a tentative D call TRBD1 (6 bases). Germline V gene data show CDR1 as GTSNPN and CDR2 as SVGIG (reference sequence). Trimming stripped 5 bases from V and 1 base from J, with 23 bases between. There are 17 residues in the CDR3. The CDR3 protein is CAWGIQMDRLKNTEAFF. The CDR3 nucleotides read TGTGCCTGGGGGATTCAGATGGACAGATTAAAGAACACTGAAGCTTTCTTT.

The chain couples TRBV4-3 to TRBJ1-2; D remains unclear. CDR3 length: 14 residues. V lost 1 base to trimming and J lost 2 bases, with 8 bases between them. Germline V lookup: CDR1 LGHNA, CDR2 YSLEER. As DNA, the CDR3 is TGCGCCAGCAGCCAAGGACCTACGAACTATGGCTACACCTTC. This sequence encodes CASSQGPTNYGYTF.

Only one count was recorded for this clone. CDR3 bases: TGTGCCAGCAGTAGTGTAGCGGGGGATTACGAGCAGTACGTC. Protein product: CASSSVAGDYEQYV. This chain uses TRBV2 with TRBJ2-7, with 9 bases lining up with TRBD2. Germline V gene sequence: CDR1 SNHLY, CDR2 FYNNEI. The V segment lost 5 bases and the J segment 4 bases; nucleotides outside the gene matches: 6. This CDR3 contains 14 residues.

The J gene is TRBJ1-5, the V gene TRBV10-2; no clear D. CDR1 is WSHSY and CDR2 is SAAADI in the germline V gene. Trimming took off 4 bases at V and 0 bases at J, with 13 bases between the two ends. The length of the CDR3 is 16 residues. The CDR3 sequence: CASSAIWGNSNQPQHF. DNA of the CDR3: TGCGCCAGCAGTGCAATTTGGGGAAATAGCAATCAGCCCCAGCATTTT.

The rearrangement uses TRBV7-8 and TRBJ2-2; D not certain. Germline CDR1 reads SGHVS; CDR2 reads FQNEAQ. This CDR3 is built from 12 residues. V lost 1 base and J 6 bases, leaving 3 bases between the germline ends. CDR3 DNA: TGTGCCAGCAGCTTAGATGCCGGGGAGCTGTTTTTT. It yields the protein CASSLDAGELFF.

Only one count was recorded for this clone. This chain uses TRBV19 with TRBJ1-5; D gene uncertain. Trimming shortened V by 3 bases and J by 4 bases, and 13 bases separated the two germline ends. Per germline, CDR1 LNHDA and CDR2 SQIVND (reference sequence). The CDR3 runs 15 residues. The CDR3 sequence: CASSMAGGWNQPQHF. As DNA, the CDR3 is TGTGCCAGTAGTATGGCCGGTGGTTGGAATCAGCCCCAGCATTTT.

The chain carries TRBV5-1 and TRBJ2-7; D is uncertain. This CDR3 is 14 amino acids long. V dropped 0 bases and J dropped 0 bases, with 7 bases sitting between them. Germline CDR1 and CDR2: SGHRS and YFSETQ. The CDR3 region has the DNA TGCGCCAGCAGCTTGGATGCCAACTCCTACGAGCAGTACGTC. It codes for CASSLDANSYEQYV.

This clone was observed a single time. The rearrangement joins TRBV6-5 to TRBJ1-1; 10 nucleotides agree with TRBD1. This CDR3 comprises 14 residues. Losses at the gene ends were 6 bases for V and 0 bases for J; bases not matched to a gene: 1. CDR1 is MNHEY, CDR2 SVGAGI, per germline. Written as DNA, the CDR3 is TGTGCCAGCAGGACAGGGGGCTTGAACACTGAAGCTTTCTTT. It is translated as CASRTGGLNTEAFF.

The chain links TRBV20-1 to TRBJ1-2; 7 bases agree with TRBD1. Germline V CDR1 and CDR2: DFQATT, SNEGSKA (reference sequence). CDR3 length equals 11 residues. The V segment lost 8 bases and the J segment 2 bases; nucleotides outside the gene matches: 2. The CDR3 region is CSLQGNYGYTF. The CDR3 DNA is TGCAGTTTACAGGGGAACTATGGCTACACCTTC.

The chain employs TRBV4-1 and TRBJ1-2, with 9 bases matching TRBD1. Unmatched junction bases numbered 7, after V lost 0 bases and J lost 5 bases. The CDR3 has 16 residues. Germline CDR1 reads MGHRA; CDR2 reads YSYEKL. CDR3 in DNA: TGCGCCAGCAGCCAAGATGACAGGGGGTCACCATATGGCTACACCTTC. Its translation: CASSQDDRGSPYGYTF.

This chain uses TRBV18 with TRBJ1-5; D unclear. CDR1 and CDR2 (germline): KGHSH, LQKENI. The V end was cut by 3 bases, the J end by 0 bases, with 6 bases between. The length of the CDR3 is 14 residues. CDR3 nucleotide sequence: TGTGCCAGCTCACCGGTCCATAGCAATCAGCCCCAGCATTTT. Its protein is CASSPVHSNQPQHF.

CDR3 loop: CASARTGVNEQFF. As DNA, the CDR3 is TGTGCCAGCGCGAGGACAGGGGTAAATGAGCAGTTCTTC. The gene calls are TRBV5-4 and TRBJ2-1, with TRBD1 matching 9 bases. J lost 7 bases, V lost 7 bases, and 6 bases had no gene match. Per the germline V gene, CDR1 is SGHNT and CDR2 is YYREEE (reference sequence). The CDR3 covers 13 residues.

This chain uses TRBV12-5 with TRBJ2-5; 13 nucleotides agree with TRBD2. Per germline, CDR1 LGHNT and CDR2 FRNRAP. Germline trimming cut 6 bases from V and 3 bases from J; bases unmatched to any gene: 4. This CDR3 has 15 residues. The CDR3 sequence: CASGPGTSGEETQYF. CDR3 nucleotides: TGTGCTAGTGGACCCGGGACTAGCGGGGAAGAGACCCAGTACTTC.

This chain links TRBV28 with TRBJ2-5; 7 bases match TRBD2. The germline V gene encodes CDR1 MDHEN and CDR2 SYDVKM. The CDR3 contains 16 residues. Trimming took 1 base from V and 4 from J; bases not matched to a gene: 9. Here the CDR3 reads CASSLSYGGRGETQYF. CDR3 nucleotide sequence: TGTGCCAGCAGTTTATCTTACGGGGGGAGAGGAGAGACCCAGTACTTC.

This chain uses TRBV6-4 with TRBJ2-1, with a weak D call TRBD2 (7 bases). Trimming cost V 9 bases and J 9 bases, with 12 bases left between them. CDR3 length: 11 amino acids. Germline V gene sequence: CDR1 MRHNA, CDR2 SNTAGT. CDR3 region: CASREGGEQFF. The CDR3 bases are TGTGCCAGTAGGGAGGGGGGTGAGCAGTTCTTC.

The rearrangement uses TRBV2 and TRBJ1-2; 7 nucleotides match TRBD1. V shed 7 bases, J shed 0 bases, and the junction held 11 bases outside the gene matches. The V gene's germline CDR1 is SNHLY and CDR2 FYNNEI. The CDR3 consists of 16 residues. The CDR3 DNA follows: TGTGCCAGCACCCAAGCAAGGACAGGAGCTAACTATGGCTACACCTTC. Translating it yields CASTQARTGANYGYTF.

The chain recombines TRBV19 with TRBJ2-3; D is possibly TRBD1 or TRBD2 (5 bases each). The V and J ends lost 1 base and 4 bases respectively, with 12 bases between them. Germline lookup yields CDR1 LNHDA and CDR2 SQIVND (reference sequence). The CDR3 extends over 15 amino acids. The CDR3 DNA is TGTGCCAGTAGTATAGCTCGAGGGGTGGCAGATACGCAGTATTTT. This sequence encodes CASSIARGVADTQYF.

In DNA, the CDR3 is TGTGCCATCAGCCAGGACAGGGTTACTGAAGCTTTCTTT. Its translation: CAISQDRVTEAFF. This chain uses TRBV10-3 with TRBJ1-1, with 8 bases that match TRBD1. Germline lookup yields CDR1 ENHRY and CDR2 SYGVKD. The V gene end was trimmed by 6 bases and the J gene end by 5 bases; junction bases not matched to a gene: 5. The CDR3 is made up of 13 amino acids.

The V and J genes are TRBV5-5 and TRBJ1-5; the D gene is possibly TRBD1 (5 bases). Trimming left V 4 bases short and J 0 bases short, with 17 bases between. The CDR3 totals 17 residues. CDR1 is SGHKS and CDR2 is YYEKEE in the germline V gene (reference sequence). CDR3 sequence (DNA): TGTGCCAGCAGCGTCGATCCGGGACCCCCTAGCAATCAGCCCCAGCATTTT. Encoded protein: CASSVDPGPPSNQPQHF.